These T cell receptor beta chains were read from a single sample in a study of T cells in Graves' hyperthyroidism and ophthalmopathy. TCRdb used MiXCR to reprocess the multiplex PCR reads, holding one entry per CDR3 protein. The top ten hold more than 7.5% of the sample, which has around 290,000 distinct CDR3 sequences, roughly 14% seen once. Sequenced sample: blood. Receptor source: a woman younger than 45 with Graves' hyperthyroidism that later progressed to Graves' ophthalmopathy. CDR3s leave out the opening cysteine and the closing phenylalanine or tryptophan. The order of the fields is V gene, D gene, CDR3 protein. The D gene is left open where the match is weak.

v_call: TRBV6-1
d_call: TRBD2
cdr3_aa: ASSEDRLAGYTDTQY

v_call: TRBV10-3
d_call: .
cdr3_aa: AISDRTETYEQY

v_call: TRBV6-2/TRBV6-3
d_call: TRBD1
cdr3_aa: ASRSDRVNTGELF

v_call: TRBV6-1
d_call: TRBD1
cdr3_aa: ASGWTGEQPQH

v_call: TRBV27
d_call: .
cdr3_aa: ASSFQNGGDTQY

v_call: TRBV9
d_call: .
cdr3_aa: ASSLPLSGNTIY

v_call: TRBV5-4
d_call: TRBD1
cdr3_aa: ASSAGTGPPFYGYT

v_call: TRBV7-9
d_call: TRBD1
cdr3_aa: ASSLGTGTYEQY

v_call: TRBV28
d_call: TRBD1
cdr3_aa: ASSLLWTGQETQY

v_call: TRBV24-1
d_call: TRBD2
cdr3_aa: ATQGGSSYEQY

v_call: TRBV7-2
d_call: .
cdr3_aa: ASSPRGAQETQY

v_call: TRBV9
d_call: TRBD1
cdr3_aa: ASSPKDRAKNIQY

v_call: TRBV19
d_call: .
cdr3_aa: ASSRTNGLAKNIQY

v_call: TRBV20-1
d_call: .
cdr3_aa: SARDRLEGIGEQF

v_call: TRBV7-9
d_call: .
cdr3_aa: AIELLRNEETQY

v_call: TRBV9
d_call: .
cdr3_aa: ASSVASTSTDTQY

v_call: TRBV27
d_call: .
cdr3_aa: ASSFGEIGGEQY

v_call: TRBV3-1
d_call: .
cdr3_aa: ASSQAQGRNQPQH

v_call: TRBV6-2/TRBV6-3
d_call: .
cdr3_aa: ASSYYTRRVSYEQY

v_call: TRBV6-2/TRBV6-3
d_call: TRBD1
cdr3_aa: ASTWPGTGINEQF

v_call: TRBV7-3
d_call: TRBD2
cdr3_aa: ASSLTGAGGVSGTDTQY

v_call: TRBV7-2
d_call: TRBD2
cdr3_aa: ASSLASGLGTDTQY

v_call: TRBV11-2
d_call: TRBD2
cdr3_aa: ASSRLAGSTDTQY

v_call: TRBV27
d_call: .
cdr3_aa: ASSPIITYEQY

v_call: TRBV11-3
d_call: .
cdr3_aa: ASSTKNNEQF

v_call: TRBV3-1
d_call: TRBD2
cdr3_aa: ASSRTSGVTDTQY

v_call: TRBV20-1
d_call: TRBD1
cdr3_aa: SARVSWGQAEQF

v_call: TRBV30
d_call: .
cdr3_aa: AWSVGFGYGYT

v_call: TRBV6-1
d_call: .
cdr3_aa: ASSPYSFGNYGYT

v_call: TRBV6-2/TRBV6-3
d_call: .
cdr3_aa: ASSRDRTSTFDEQF

v_call: TRBV6-1
d_call: .
cdr3_aa: ASSAGAGVGTEAF

v_call: TRBV20-1
d_call: .
cdr3_aa: SAQLGDSKSPLH

v_call: TRBV24-1
d_call: .
cdr3_aa: ATSDPTSGTGSNQPQH

v_call: TRBV7-8
d_call: TRBD1
cdr3_aa: ASSLFPGTGYDTQY

v_call: TRBV30
d_call: .
cdr3_aa: AWLGPYGYT

v_call: TRBV6-2/TRBV6-3
d_call: .
cdr3_aa: ASSYSASSGSSYNEQF

v_call: TRBV20-1
d_call: .
cdr3_aa: SATWGTSISYNEQF

v_call: TRBV28
d_call: .
cdr3_aa: ASRKQGPKETQY

v_call: TRBV12-3/TRBV12-4
d_call: TRBD2
cdr3_aa: ASSLARRGLAGGSETQY

v_call: TRBV28
d_call: .
cdr3_aa: ASSPPGSGKNIQY

v_call: TRBV4-3
d_call: .
cdr3_aa: ASSSATGASYEQY

v_call: TRBV28
d_call: TRBD2
cdr3_aa: ASGGLASSEQY

v_call: TRBV7-6
d_call: TRBD2
cdr3_aa: ASSAGTSGYEQF

v_call: TRBV28
d_call: .
cdr3_aa: ASDGRGYEQY

v_call: TRBV27
d_call: .
cdr3_aa: ASRSQGRIGNQPQH

v_call: TRBV6-1
d_call: .
cdr3_aa: ASSARPGAGATDTQY

v_call: TRBV7-9
d_call: .
cdr3_aa: ASSPWGGGTEAF

v_call: TRBV15
d_call: .
cdr3_aa: ATSRGGGGGTQY

v_call: TRBV29-1
d_call: TRBD1
cdr3_aa: SVEMTGVGEQY

v_call: TRBV5-8
d_call: TRBD2
cdr3_aa: ASSSGLAGVEQF

v_call: TRBV28
d_call: TRBD2
cdr3_aa: ASSRLASEQF

v_call: TRBV7-9
d_call: .
cdr3_aa: ASNPGTLEHTQY

v_call: TRBV12-3/TRBV12-4
d_call: TRBD1
cdr3_aa: ASSLAPGQKH

v_call: TRBV7-2
d_call: .
cdr3_aa: ASSFLAGQETQY

v_call: TRBV7-2
d_call: .
cdr3_aa: ASSSNPGDSPLH

v_call: TRBV7-2
d_call: .
cdr3_aa: ASSPGWRGTQY

v_call: TRBV7-2
d_call: .
cdr3_aa: ASSTAGLAKNIQY

v_call: TRBV28
d_call: .
cdr3_aa: ASSFIGSGYVYT